This passage covers 24 T cell receptor beta chains from one sample sequenced in a study of blood T cell repertoires in COVID-19. Clones were read by immunoSEQ multiplex PCR, and TCRdb kept only the in-frame ones, dropping some. Of about 59,000 clones listed, around 91% were seen once; the top ten hold about 9%. The sequenced material came from peripheral blood. These receptors were taken from a human donor in a cohort sampled during active COVID-19.

This clone was seen a single time. This chain connects TRBV3-1 (or the pseudogene TRBV3-2) to TRBJ2-5; TRBD1 is a possible D gene (5 bases). This CDR3 region has 15 residues. Between the trimmed V and J ends, which lost 0 bases and 5 bases, there was a span of 13 bases. Germline CDR1 reads LGHDT; CDR2 reads YNNKEL (reference sequence). For the CDR3, the DNA is TGTGCCAGCAGCCAAGATTCCCCAGGGTTTGAGACCCAGTACTTC. Encoded protein: CASSQDSPGFETQYF.

J is TRBJ1-4 and V is TRBV5-1, with a possible D match to TRBD1 (5 bases). This CDR3 has 15 amino acids. V shed 1 base and J shed 8 bases, with 15 bases lying between them. Germline lookup yields CDR1 SGHRS and CDR2 YFSETQ. CDR3 in DNA: TGCGCCAGCAGCTTGTCTGGAGGGGCACGGGAAAAACTGTTTTTT. Translation: CASSLSGGAREKLFF. The whole variable domain, remainder taken from reference TRBV5-1 and TRBJ1-4, is KAGVTQTPRYLIKTRGQQVTLSCSPISGHRSVSWYQQTPGQGLQFLFEYFSETQRNKGNFPGRFSGRQFSNSRSEMNVSTLELGDSALYLCASSLSGGAREKLFFGSGTQLSVL.

J is TRBJ1-4 and V is TRBV30; D might be TRBD1 (6 bases). The CDR3 loop spans 15 amino acids. From germline, CDR1 is GTSNPN and CDR2 SVGIG (reference sequence). Deletions cut 3 bases from V and 8 bases from J, with 19 bases between. Here the CDR3 reads CAWSQPPDRREKLFF. CDR3 sequence (DNA): TGTGCCTGGAGCCAACCCCCGGACAGACGGGAAAAACTGTTTTTT.

The chain recombines TRBV28 with TRBJ1-5; 7 bases are a match to TRBD1. V dropped 10 bases and J dropped 0; count of bases not matched to a gene: 12. Germline CDR1 is MDHEN and CDR2 is SYDVKM. The CDR3 sequence is 16 residues long. The CDR3 nucleotides are TGTGCCACTGGGGGTAACAGGGGTTATAGCAATCAGCCCCAGCATTTT. Protein sequence: CATGGNRGYSNQPQHF.

The gene calls are TRBV7-8 and TRBJ2-3, with 15 bases lining up with TRBD2. The CDR3 runs to 19 residues. Germline V gene lookup returns CDR1 SGHVS and CDR2 FQNEAQ. With V trimmed by 5 bases and J by 2 bases, 11 bases remained unmatched. CDR3 sequence (DNA): TGTGCCAGCAGCCGGAGGACTAGCGGGGGGGCTGCCTCCACAGATACGCAGTATTTT. Translated, it gives CASSRRTSGGAASTDTQYF.

V is TRBV4-1 and J is TRBJ2-7; no clear D. The CDR3 is made up of 17 amino acids. V lost 0 bases and J 2 bases, leaving 17 bases between the germline ends. Germline V gives CDR1 MGHRA, CDR2 YSYEKL. CDR3 in DNA: TGCGCCAGCAGCCAAGAGTGGCCGACAATACCTACCTACGAGCAGTACTTC. This translates into CASSQEWPTIPTYEQYF.

The V gene is TRBV29-1, the J gene TRBJ2-7; 8 nucleotides align to TRBD2. This CDR3 comprises 15 residues. From germline, CDR1 is SQVTM and CDR2 ANQGSEA. With 7 bases clipped from V and 0 bases from J, the junction kept 11 bases outside the gene matches. The CDR3 nucleotides are TGCAGCGCCATACCGACTAGCGTGACCTCCTACGAGCAGTACTTC. It encodes CSAIPTSVTSYEQYF.

The chain links TRBV28 to TRBJ2-4, with a tentative D call TRBD2 (5 bases). The germline V gene has CDR1 MDHEN and CDR2 SYDVKM. Trimming took 3 bases from V and 7 from J, leaving 10 bases between them. The CDR3 runs to 13 residues. The DNA for the CDR3 is TGTGCCAGCAGTTTGGCTAGCTTCAACATTCAGTACTTC. Amino acids: CASSLASFNIQYF.

The rearrangement links TRBV18 to TRBJ2-3; TRBD2 aligns across 7 bases. Germline-derived CDR1 and CDR2 are KGHSH and LQKENI. V dropped 4 bases and J dropped 2; count of bases not matched to a gene: 6. This CDR3 is 15 amino acids long. DNA of the CDR3: TGTGCCAGCTCACGTGGGCGGGGGTTCACAGATACGCAGTATTTT. Translation gives CASSRGRGFTDTQYF.

The genes are TRBV25-1 and TRBJ1-2; D is perhaps TRBD1 (5 bases). This CDR3 is 13 amino acids long. V was cut by 5 bases and J by 8 bases, with 15 bases left in between. Germline V gene data show CDR1 as MGHDK and CDR2 as SYGVNS. As DNA, the CDR3 is TGTGCCAGCAGTCCACCGGGGGGTGGAGGCTACACCTTC. It codes for CASSPPGGGGYTF.

The V call is TRBV7-3, the J call TRBJ2-7; TRBD1 matches at 9 bases. Unmatched junction bases numbered 6, after V lost 5 bases and J lost 4 bases. This CDR3 comprises 14 residues. Germline CDR1 and CDR2: SGHTA and FQGTGA. The CDR3 DNA is TGTGCCAGCAGCCCCGGGACAGGGAGGTACGAGCAGTACTTC. Its protein product is CASSPGTGRYEQYF.

The V and J genes are TRBV4-1 and TRBJ2-7; TRBD1 agrees at 7 bases. This CDR3 region has 14 residues. Unmatched junction bases numbered 6, after V lost 1 base and J lost 6 bases. CDR1 MGHRA and CDR2 YSYEKL come from the germline V gene. The CDR3 loop reads CASSQGGQSGEQYF. The CDR3 DNA reads as TGCGCCAGCAGCCAAGGGGGACAGTCAGGCGAGCAGTACTTC.

The genes are TRBV5-5 and TRBJ1-3, with 8 nucleotides matching TRBD1. The CDR3 is made up of 15 amino acids. The germline CDR1 and CDR2 sequences are SGHKS and YYEKEE (reference sequence). V lost 0 bases and J lost 2; bases outside the gene matches: 1. CDR3 in amino acids: CASSLEQGAGNTIYF. CDR3 in DNA: TGTGCCAGCAGCTTGGAACAGGGGGCTGGAAACACCATATATTTT. Looking up the rest from reference TRBV5-5 and TRBJ1-3 gives the full variable domain: DAGVTQSPTHLIKTRGQQVTLRCSPISGHKSVSWYQQVLGQGPQFIFQYYEKEERGRGNFPDRFSARQFPNYSSELNVNALLLGDSALYLCASSLEQGAGNTIYFGEGSWLTVV.

The gene calls are TRBV5-6 and TRBJ2-3, with 7 positions matching TRBD1. Germline values: CDR1 SGHDT, CDR2 YYEEEE. This CDR3 comprises 14 residues. After removal of 4 bases from V and 5 bases from J, the junction contained 7 bases not matched to a gene. DNA of the CDR3: TGTGCCAGCAGCCTGACAGGGTCAAAAGATACGCAGTATTTT. It translates to CASSLTGSKDTQYF.

This clone appeared a single time. The chain uses TRBV9 and TRBJ2-7; 9 nucleotides align to TRBD1. This CDR3 spans 14 amino acids. Germline CDR1 and CDR2: SGDLS and YYNGEE. The V gene end was trimmed by 3 bases and the J gene end by 2 bases; junction bases not matched to a gene: 3. This chain's CDR3 is CASSAGTGTYEQYF. CDR3 nucleotide sequence: TGTGCCAGCAGCGCCGGGACAGGGACCTACGAGCAGTACTTC.

The chain combines TRBV15 with TRBJ1-5; D gene ambiguous. With 4 bases removed from V and 1 base from J, the gap between germline ends came to 5 bases. CDR1 is LNHNV and CDR2 is YYDKDF in the germline V gene (reference sequence). This CDR3 comprises 13 residues. CDR3 in DNA: TGTGCCACCAGCATGAGGAGCAATCAGCCCCAGCATTTT. Translated: CATSMRSNQPQHF.

The V and J genes are TRBV5-1 and TRBJ1-5; no clear D gene. Trimming removed 0 bases at V and 1 base at J, with 11 bases between. Looked up from germline, CDR1 is SGHRS and CDR2 is YFSETQ. CDR3 length equals 16 residues. CDR3 amino acids: CASSLGAARSNQPQHF. The CDR3 DNA is TGCGCCAGCAGCTTGGGAGCGGCGAGGAGCAATCAGCCCCAGCATTTT.

The rearrangement links TRBV6-4 to TRBJ2-3; 9 bases are a match to TRBD2. With 6 bases clipped from V and 5 bases from J, the junction kept 9 bases outside the gene matches. The CDR3 is 15 amino acids. Germline V lookup: CDR1 MRHNA, CDR2 SNTAGT. CDR3: CASRAAGGPVDTQYF. As DNA, the CDR3 is TGTGCCAGCAGAGCGGCGGGAGGGCCGGTAGATACGCAGTATTTT.

The rearrangement joins TRBV5-4 to TRBJ2-7; 8 nucleotides match TRBD1. This CDR3 has 12 residues. The trim removed 3 bases at V and 6 bases at J, leaving 2 bases unmatched. Germline-derived CDR1 and CDR2 are SGHNT and YYREEE (reference sequence). The CDR3 spells CASSWTGSEQYF. CDR3 coding DNA: TGTGCCAGCAGCTGGACAGGGTCCGAGCAGTACTTC.

The chain links TRBV19 to TRBJ1-1; TRBD1 matches at 8 bases. The CDR3 is 14 residues long. V trimming: 8 bases; J trimming: 1 base; junction bases outside the gene matches: 6. Germline assignment: CDR1 LNHDA and CDR2 SQIVND (reference sequence). The CDR3 spells CASDSGTGNTEAFF. CDR3 nucleotide sequence: TGTGCCAGTGACTCCGGGACAGGGAACACTGAAGCTTTCTTT.

The CDR3 reads CASSLAARERHEQFF. CDR3 DNA: TGTGCCAGCAGCTTGGCTGCGCGGGAGAGGCATGAGCAGTTCTTC. The chain couples TRBV5-4 to TRBJ2-1; 7 nucleotides line up with TRBD2. The CDR3 loop spans 15 amino acids. The trim removed 0 bases at V and 8 bases at J, leaving 8 bases unmatched. The germline gives CDR1 SGHNT, CDR2 YYREEE (reference sequence).

The chain employs TRBV7-9 and TRBJ2-3; a possible D gene is TRBD2 (6 bases). V dropped 7 bases and J dropped 2 bases, with 13 bases sitting between them. CDR1 is SEHNR, CDR2 FQNEAQ, per germline (reference sequence). The length of the CDR3 is 14 residues. This CDR3 reads CASNNGGATDTQYF. In DNA form, the CDR3 reads TGTGCCAGCAACAACGGGGGAGCCACAGATACGCAGTATTTT.

V is TRBV28 and J is TRBJ1-4; 7 nucleotides align to TRBD1. V lost 5 bases, J lost 7 bases, and 7 bases stayed unmatched. Looked up from germline, CDR1 is MDHEN and CDR2 is SYDVKM. This CDR3 is built from 14 residues. CDR3 amino acids: CASSRQGPIEKLFF. The CDR3 nucleotides read TGTGCCAGCAGTCGACAGGGTCCTATTGAAAAACTGTTTTTT.

This sequence joins TRBV2 and TRBJ2-7; 8 bases are a match to TRBD2. The CDR3 has 15 residues. Germline CDR1 reads SNHLY; CDR2 reads FYNNEI. J lost 0 bases, V lost 10 bases, and 11 bases had no gene match. The DNA of the CDR3 is TGTGCCACTTTCCGGGGGGGGACATCCTCCTACGAGCAGTACTTC. Amino acids: CATFRGGTSSYEQYF.